Below, 21 T cell receptor beta chains from the same sample are listed, as sequenced in a study of blood T cell repertoires in COVID-19. Here immunoSEQ multiplex PCR was the method, and the copy in TCRdb shows in-frame clones only, minus some. This sample has about 190,000 clones; about 81% occur once, and the top ten carry roughly 3%. The sample taken for sequencing was PBMCs or T cells enriched from blood (not recorded which). The receptor source for this set is a woman in her twenties or thirties who had recovered from COVID-19.

The chain has TRBV2 and TRBJ2-6; TRBD1 aligns across 7 bases. V was clipped by 3 bases and J by 0 bases; unmatched bases: 5. Per the germline V gene, CDR1 is SNHLY and CDR2 is FYNNEI. The CDR3 is 17 residues long. The CDR3 DNA reads TGTGCCAGCAGTGAGTTGGGGACAGTCTCTGGGGCCAACGTCCTGACTTTC. Residues: CASSELGTVSGANVLTF.

The chain uses TRBV25-1 and TRBJ2-1; D call uncertain. V lost 11 bases, J lost 5 bases, and 7 bases lay in between. Germline assignment: CDR1 MGHDK and CDR2 SYGVNS. CDR3 size: 10 residues. CDR3 in DNA: TGTGCCGCAGAAAACAATGAGCAGTTCTTC. Its translation: CAAENNEQFF.

A few counts support this clone. CDR3 coding DNA: TGTGCCAGCAGCTCCGGGTTACGGGACACTGAAGCTTTCTTT. Translating gives CASSSGLRDTEAFF. The chain recombines TRBV5-4 with TRBJ1-1, with D unclear. The germline V and J ends were trimmed by 3 bases and 3 bases, with 12 bases remaining between them. The CDR3 is made up of 14 amino acids. Germline lookup yields CDR1 SGHNT and CDR2 YYREEE (reference sequence).

The V call is TRBV28, the J call TRBJ1-5; tentative D call: TRBD1 (5 bases). The CDR3 sequence is 12 residues long. Trimming left V 9 bases short and J 7 bases short, with 13 bases between. Germline V lookup: CDR1 MDHEN, CDR2 SYDVKM. The CDR3 coding sequence is TGTGCCAGTGGGGGGGTGGGCCAGCCCCAGCATTTT. Protein: CASGGVGQPQHF.

This clone was detected only a few times. V gene TRBV3-1 (or the pseudogene TRBV3-2) combines with J gene TRBJ2-7, with 8 bases that match TRBD2. CDR1 and CDR2 from the germline V gene are LGHDT and YNNKEL (reference sequence). The CDR3 has 13 amino acids. V was clipped by 5 bases and J by 3 bases; unmatched bases: 3. This CDR3 reads CASSWGLVYEQYF. As DNA, the CDR3 is TGTGCCAGCAGCTGGGGACTAGTCTACGAGCAGTACTTC.

Turning to this clone: In the same sample, other DNA sequences code for this CDR3. V is TRBV9 and J is TRBJ2-5; 7 bases match TRBD2. The length of the CDR3 is 14 residues. Trimming took 3 bases from V and 5 from J; bases not matched to a gene: 7. Germline-derived CDR1 and CDR2 are SGDLS and YYNGEE. Here the CDR3 reads CASSARTGGETQYF. The CDR3, as DNA: TGTGCCAGCAGCGCACGGACCGGGGGGGAGACCCAGTACTTC.

In its sample, this clone was seen once. This rearrangement joins TRBV28 to TRBJ1-5; 8 bases agree with TRBD1. The CDR3 extends over 15 amino acids. The germline V gene encodes CDR1 MDHEN and CDR2 SYDVKM. V trimming: 5 bases; J trimming: 6 bases; junction bases outside the gene matches: 9. This chain's CDR3 is CASSTGQGRIQPQHF. The CDR3 nucleotides are TGTGCCAGCAGTACCGGACAGGGTCGGATTCAGCCCCAGCATTTT.

The V gene is TRBV2, the J gene TRBJ1-1, with 8 bases that match TRBD1. CDR1 and CDR2 from the germline V gene are SNHLY and FYNNEI. The CDR3 loop spans 14 amino acids. V lost 6 bases to trimming and J lost 4 bases; unmatched junction nucleotides: 7. The CDR3 sequence is CASRKQGGATEAFF. The CDR3 bases are TGTGCCAGCAGGAAACAGGGGGGAGCCACTGAAGCTTTCTTT.

This clone was picked up one time. The chain uses TRBV6-1 and TRBJ2-2, with a tentative D call TRBD2 (5 bases). The CDR3 has 17 residues. CDR1 MNHNS and CDR2 SASEGT come from the germline V gene. V was trimmed by 4 bases and J by 2 bases, leaving 17 bases between them. The CDR3 bases are TGTGCCAGCAGTGCCCTGGGCAGCGGCACCAACACCGGGGAGCTGTTTTTT. Its protein product is CASSALGSGTNTGELFF.

This clone showed up just once. This chain uses TRBV3-1 (or the pseudogene TRBV3-2) with TRBJ1-1; 8 nucleotides match TRBD1. The V gene's germline CDR1 is LGHDT and CDR2 YNNKEL (reference sequence). This CDR3 is built from 13 residues. J gave up 5 bases and V 7 bases, and 6 bases lay outside the gene matches. The CDR3, as DNA: TGTGCCAGCACCCGGACAGGGAATACTGAAGCTTTCTTT. It specifies CASTRTGNTEAFF.

The rearrangement joins TRBV7-3 to TRBJ2-3; 8 nucleotides match TRBD1. This CDR3 is 18 amino acids long. The V gene end was trimmed by 2 bases and the J gene end by 6 bases; junction bases not matched to a gene: 16. Germline V gives CDR1 SGHTA, CDR2 FQGTGA. CDR3 protein: CASSLDPRTGQFDDTQYF. The CDR3 DNA follows: TGTGCCAGCAGCTTAGACCCCCGGACAGGGCAATTCGATGATACGCAGTATTTT.

This clone showed up many times. The chain carries TRBV5-6 and TRBJ2-1; 10 bases fit TRBD2. Germline lookup yields CDR1 SGHDT and CDR2 YYEEEE. Trimming cost V 1 base and J 5 bases; bases outside gene matches: 3. The CDR3 runs 15 residues. The CDR3 loop is CASSLMLAGDNEQFF. For the CDR3, the DNA is TGTGCCAGCAGCTTGATGCTAGCGGGGGACAATGAGCAGTTCTTC. Drawing the rest from reference TRBV5-6 and TRBJ2-1, the complete variable domain is DAGVTQSPTHLIKTRGQQVTLRCSPKSGHDTVSWYQQALGQGPQFIFQYYEEEERQRGNFPDRFSGHQFPNYSSELNVNALLLGDSALYLCASSLMLAGDNEQFFGPGTRLTVL.

The J gene is TRBJ1-1, the V gene TRBV2; 9 bases map to TRBD1. Per the germline V gene, CDR1 is SNHLY and CDR2 is FYNNEI. The CDR3 runs to 13 residues. V gave up 6 bases and J gave up 6 bases; unmatched junction bases: 5. The CDR3 nucleotides are TGTGCCAGCAGCGACAGGGGGTCGTCTGAAGCTTTCTTT. Its protein product is CASSDRGSSEAFF.

The CDR3 sequence: CASSLSGTGVNQPQHF. In DNA form, the CDR3 reads TGTGCCAGCAGCTTGTCTGGGACAGGGGTTAACCAGCCCCAGCATTTT. The chain carries TRBV7-9 and TRBJ1-5; 10 bases map to TRBD1. With 3 bases clipped from V and 7 bases from J, the junction kept 9 bases outside the gene matches. Germline-derived CDR1 and CDR2 are SEHNR and FQNEAQ (reference sequence). This CDR3 has 16 amino acids.

The chain employs TRBV28 and TRBJ1-4; D remains unclear. The CDR3 has 15 amino acids. Germline CDR1 is MDHEN and CDR2 is SYDVKM. V was shortened by 5 bases and J by 4 bases, with 14 bases between the two germline ends. The CDR3 here is CASSRPQSYNEKLFF. In DNA, the CDR3 is TGTGCCAGCAGTCGCCCCCAAAGCTATAATGAAAAACTGTTTTTT.

The V and J genes are TRBV6-4 and TRBJ2-3; 10 nucleotides line up with TRBD2. The V segment lost 2 bases and the J segment 10 bases; nucleotides outside the gene matches: 6. Per germline, CDR1 MRHNA and CDR2 SNTAGT. This CDR3 contains 14 residues. In nucleotides, the CDR3 is TGTGCCAGCAGTGACCTCCCGACTAGCGGGTCGCAGTATTTT. Protein product: CASSDLPTSGSQYF.

The chain couples TRBV11-2 to TRBJ1-6; 9 positions match TRBD1. CDR1 is SGHAT and CDR2 is FQNNGV in the germline V gene. The CDR3 sequence is 17 residues long. V lost 5 bases and J lost 5; bases outside the gene matches: 10. CDR3 protein: CASSLQTGTGNNSPLHF. CDR3 nucleotide sequence: TGTGCCAGCAGCCTACAGACCGGGACAGGGAATAATTCACCCCTCCACTTT. The complete variable domain, with remaining parts taken from reference TRBV11-2 and TRBJ1-6, reads EAGVAQSPRYKIIEKRQSVAFWCNPISGHATLYWYQQILGQGPKLLIQFQNNGVVDDSQLPKDRFSAERLKGVDSTLKIQPAKLEDSAVYLCASSLQTGTGNNSPLHFGNGTRLTVT.

V is TRBV25-1 and J is TRBJ2-5, with a weak D call TRBD2 (6 bases). The CDR3 is made up of 14 amino acids. CDR1 is MGHDK, CDR2 SYGVNS, per germline. The germline V and J ends were trimmed by 2 bases and 5 bases, with 12 bases remaining between them. As DNA, the CDR3 is TGTGCCAGCAGTGAAACTAGCTTTCCGGAGACCCAGTACTTC. Translating it yields CASSETSFPETQYF.

V gene TRBV12-5 combines with J gene TRBJ2-5; 12 nucleotides align to TRBD1. Germline V CDR1 and CDR2: LGHNT, FRNRAP. This CDR3 has 15 amino acids. The V and J ends lost 5 bases and 9 bases, in that order; junction bases with no gene match: 10. In nucleotides, the CDR3 is TGTGCTAGTGGTCCCGGGACAGGGGGCTCGAAGGCCCAGTACTTC. This translates into CASGPGTGGSKAQYF.

This clone was recorded a few times. The chain recombines TRBV6-5 with TRBJ1-2; 8 positions agree with TRBD1. The CDR3 covers 14 residues. V trimming: 2 bases; J trimming: 13 bases; junction bases outside the gene matches: 12. CDR1 and CDR2 from the germline V gene are MNHEY and SVGAGI. CDR3 sequence (DNA): TGTGCCAGCAGTTACCAGACAGGGGAAGAGGCGGTCACCTTC. It encodes CASSYQTGEEAVTF.

This clone was counted a single time. The chain recombines TRBV18 with TRBJ1-1; the match to TRBD1 covers 7 bases. There are 15 residues in the CDR3. After removal of 1 base from V and 3 bases from J, the junction contained 5 bases not matched to a gene. Per germline, CDR1 KGHSH and CDR2 LQKENI. In nucleotides, the CDR3 is TGTGCCAGCTCACCACGACAGGGTTTGGACACTGAAGCTTTCTTT. It translates to CASSPRQGLDTEAFF.